This T cell receptor (beta chain) was observed in a study of blood T cell repertoires in COVID-19. Looking at the study overall: COVID-19 samples collected from the United States, Italy and Spain covered acute and convalescent phases. Nucleic acid was either cDNA or gDNA, and it came from T cells, B-cell-depleted T cells, or PBMCs.

In the original analysis: It was from reference gene primer amplification that nucleated cell counts were estimated. The table came from immunoSEQ multiplex PCR; TCRdb's copy has only in-frame clones and leaves some out. V, J and clone size were drawn from that table, and D and trimming were deduced from the DNA. The sample holds 190,000 or so clones, about 86% seen once. This TCR derives from a woman aged 18-35 years who had recovered from COVID-19. Sequencing used peripheral blood.

The CDR3 spells CARSLQSGQGMGNEQFF. The CDR3 nucleotides are TGTGCCAGAAGCTTGCAATCTGGACAGGGAATGGGCAATGAGCAGTTCTTC. The chain employs TRBV5-3 and TRBJ2-1; TRBD1 aligns across 8 bases. TRBV5-3 is identified as an open reading frame with a role that is uncertain. V lost 1 base, J lost 6 bases, and 12 bases stayed unmatched. The CDR3 runs 17 residues.